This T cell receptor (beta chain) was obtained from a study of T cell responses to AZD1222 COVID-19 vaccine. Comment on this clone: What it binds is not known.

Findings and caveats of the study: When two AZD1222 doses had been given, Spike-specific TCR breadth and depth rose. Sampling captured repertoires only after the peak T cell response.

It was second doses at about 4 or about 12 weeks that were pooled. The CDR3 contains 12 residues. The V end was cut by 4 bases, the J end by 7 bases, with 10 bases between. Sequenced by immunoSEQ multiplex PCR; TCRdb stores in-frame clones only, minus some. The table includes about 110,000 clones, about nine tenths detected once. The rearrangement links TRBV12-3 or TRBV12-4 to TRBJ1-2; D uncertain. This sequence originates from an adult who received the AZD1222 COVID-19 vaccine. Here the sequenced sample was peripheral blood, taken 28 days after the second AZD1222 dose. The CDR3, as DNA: TGTGCCAGCAGTTCCCGTGCTCGTGGCTACACCTTC. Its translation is CASSSRARGYTF.